What follows are 30 T cell receptor beta chains derived from one specimen sequenced in a study of shared clonotypes between healthy human individuals. TCRdb's copy holds only in-frame clones and misses some; the assay was immunoSEQ multiplex PCR. The sample shows some 2.1 million clones, around 93% of them seen only once. Naive CD8 cells lacked CD45RO and underwent positive selection for CCR7, leaving out terminally differentiated effector memory CD45RA+ cells. Sequencing was carried out using naive CD8+ T cells from PBMCs. These receptors all come from a man aged 18 to 35 in good health. Some clones in this sample may be carry-over from other donors' samples.

In this sample, this clone turned up once. V usage is TRBV23-1 and J usage is TRBJ1-5, with D unclear. TRBV23-1 is an ORF, with its function uncertain. Deletions cut 0 bases from V and 5 bases from J, with 17 bases between. The CDR3 contains 17 residues. The CDR3: CASSQSAQAVPYQPQHF. CDR3 nucleotides: TGCGCCAGCAGTCAATCGGCGCAGGCGGTACCCTATCAGCCCCAGCATTTT.

The genes are TRBV5-6 and TRBJ2-5; 9 nucleotides align to TRBD2. CDR3 length: 18 residues. V was clipped by 2 bases and J by 4 bases; unmatched bases: 15. The germline gives CDR1 SGHDT, CDR2 YYEEEE. Here the CDR3 DNA reads TGTGCCAGCAGCTTTTCGGGGGCGGTAGCGGGAGAGGGAGAGACCCAGTACTTC. Its protein product is CASSFSGAVAGEGETQYF.

The chain has TRBV7-9 and TRBJ1-4, with 7 bases fitting TRBD1. This CDR3 has 17 amino acids. Germline V gives CDR1 SEHNR, CDR2 FQNEAQ (reference sequence). The ends lost 5 bases at V and 3 bases at J; junction bases unmatched: 12. The CDR3 region is CASSPGGEGPSNEKLFF. The CDR3 coding sequence is TGTGCCAGCAGCCCAGGGGGAGAGGGGCCGTCTAATGAAAAACTGTTTTTT.

The chain employs TRBV28 and TRBJ2-5, with D maybe TRBD2 (5 bases). TRBJ2-7 matches the DNA end more closely, so the J call is doubtful. The germline V gene encodes CDR1 MDHEN and CDR2 SYDVKM. This CDR3 spans 15 amino acids. CDR3 sequence reads: CASSFRLASPREQYF. The DNA of the CDR3 is TGTGCCAGCAGTTTCAGGCTAGCTAGTCCCCGCGAGCAGTACTTC.

This chain connects TRBV19 to TRBJ1-1, with D perhaps matching TRBD1 (5 bases). Germline CDR1 is LNHDA and CDR2 is SQIVND (reference sequence). This CDR3 region has 13 residues. Trimming took off 11 bases at V and 2 bases at J, with 15 bases between the two ends. CDR3 in DNA: TGTGCCTCCTCCAGGGCGAGAAACACTGAAGCTTTCTTT. The encoded protein is CASSRARNTEAFF.

In regard to this clone: This same CDR3 is encoded by further DNA sequences in the sample. The V call is TRBV27, the J call TRBJ2-7, with TRBD1 matching 8 bases. Germline lookup yields CDR1 MNHEY and CDR2 SMNVEV (reference sequence). V lost 2 bases and J lost 2; bases outside the gene matches: 2. The CDR3 runs to 14 residues. The CDR3 DNA reads as TGTGCCAGCAGTTTAGGCAGGGGGCCCTACGAGCAGTACTTC. It encodes CASSLGRGPYEQYF.

V usage is TRBV28 and J usage is TRBJ1-1; 7 bases align to TRBD1. V lost 6 bases to trimming and J lost 3 bases; unmatched junction nucleotides: 13. Germline V gives CDR1 MDHEN, CDR2 SYDVKM. The CDR3 extends over 16 amino acids. CDR3 coding DNA: TGTGCCAGCAGCCAGGGGGGGGCCTTAAGTCACACTGAAGCTTTCTTT. Its translation: CASSQGGALSHTEAFF.

This clone occurred once. The identical CDR3 is also encoded by other nucleotide sequences in the sample. V and J are TRBV30 and TRBJ1-6; no clear D. V gave up 3 bases and J gave up 0 bases, with 9 bases separating them. Germline V CDR1 and CDR2: GTSNPN, SVGIG (reference sequence). This CDR3 is built from 15 residues. The CDR3 sequence: CAWRGPSSYNSPLHF. DNA for the CDR3: TGTGCCTGGAGAGGTCCGAGCTCCTATAATTCACCCCTCCACTTT.

The V and J genes are TRBV10-3 and TRBJ1-1; D remains ambiguous. CDR1 and CDR2 (germline): ENHRY, SYGVKD. This CDR3 contains 14 residues. V was shortened by 2 bases and J by 4 bases, with 11 bases between the two germline ends. As DNA, the CDR3 is TGTGCCATCAGTGAGCCAGGAGAGGTCACTGAAGCTTTCTTT. This codes for CAISEPGEVTEAFF.

The chain links TRBV5-1 to TRBJ2-5, with 7 bases identical to TRBD1. V shed 3 bases, J shed 4 bases, and the junction held 9 bases outside the gene matches. In germline, CDR1 is SGHRS, CDR2 YFSETQ. CDR3 length equals 15 residues. CDR3 coding DNA: TGCGCCAGCAGCTCCATACCGGACAGGAGAGAGACCCAGTACTTC. Translated, it gives CASSSIPDRRETQYF.

Points on this clone: Sequence at one end of the junction differs from germline and may be a read error. The chain recombines TRBV7-9 with TRBJ2-2, with a weak D call TRBD2 (6 bases). The germline gives CDR1 SEHNR, CDR2 FQNEAQ (reference sequence). The CDR3 sequence is 18 residues long. Written as DNA, the CDR3 is TGTGCCAGCACCTTAACGCGTAGGGTGCTGGGAGGCACCGGGGAGCTGTTTTTT. Protein product: CASTLTRRVLGGTGELFF.

The rearrangement links TRBV5-1 to TRBJ2-5; TRBD2 matches at 8 bases. CDR3 length: 16 amino acids. With 4 bases clipped from V and 4 bases from J, the junction kept 12 bases outside the gene matches. Per germline, CDR1 SGHRS and CDR2 YFSETQ. The CDR3 bases are TGCGCCAGCAGCCCAGTATCGACTAGCGTCATAGAGACCCAGTACTTC. Protein sequence: CASSPVSTSVIETQYF.

The rearrangement joins TRBV20-1 to TRBJ1-2, with D hard to call. The CDR3 spans 11 residues. Germline V CDR1 and CDR2: DFQATT, SNEGSKA (reference sequence). V was pared by 1 base and J by 7 bases, with 7 bases between. The chain's CDR3 is CSARVIVGYTF. The CDR3 region has the DNA TGCAGTGCTAGAGTAATTGTTGGCTACACCTTC.

This chain links TRBV28 with TRBJ2-2; TRBD2 matches 13 bases. The length of the CDR3 is 19 residues. Germline V gene lookup returns CDR1 MDHEN and CDR2 SYDVKM. J gave up 5 bases and V 3 bases, and 12 bases lay outside the gene matches. CDR3 region: CASSFHPPTSGRSTGELFF. For the CDR3, the DNA is TGTGCCAGCAGTTTCCACCCCCCGACTAGCGGGAGGAGTACCGGGGAGCTGTTTTTT.

The chain employs TRBV9 and TRBJ2-5, with TRBD2 matching over 11 bases. The CDR3 is made up of 17 amino acids. J was trimmed by 5 bases and V by 2 bases; bases with no gene match: 11. CDR1 and CDR2 (germline): SGDLS, YYNGEE. The CDR3 reads CASSVSLAGGERETQYF. CDR3 sequence (DNA): TGTGCCAGCAGCGTCTCTCTAGCGGGGGGAGAGAGGGAGACCCAGTACTTC.

In the case of this clone: At the DNA level, this CDR3 is encoded by other sequences in the same sample as well. This chain links TRBV9 with TRBJ2-3, with 7 bases fitting TRBD1. Germline V gives CDR1 SGDLS, CDR2 YYNGEE. V gave up 2 bases and J gave up 0 bases; unmatched junction bases: 3. CDR3 size: 15 residues. CDR3 in DNA: TGTGCCAGCAGCGTCGGGACAGCTAGCACAGATACGCAGTATTTT. Translating gives CASSVGTASTDTQYF.

V gene TRBV30 combines with J gene TRBJ2-1; D could derive from TRBD1 or TRBD2 (5 bases each). Trimming took off 6 bases at V and 1 base at J, with 16 bases between the two ends. The CDR3 extends over 15 amino acids. The germline V gene encodes CDR1 GTSNPN and CDR2 SVGIG (reference sequence). Here the CDR3 DNA reads TGTGCCTGTGCGGTCGGGACGATATCCTACAATGAGCAGTTCTTC. Its protein is CACAVGTISYNEQFF.

J is TRBJ2-3 and V is TRBV6-1; weak D call: TRBD1 (6 bases). The CDR3 has 15 residues. Trimming cost V 2 bases and J 5 bases, with 14 bases left between them. CDR1 is MNHNS, CDR2 SASEGT, per germline. The CDR3 reads CASSESRGLLDTQYF. CDR3 DNA sequence: TGTGCCAGCAGTGAAAGCAGGGGTCTCTTAGATACGCAGTATTTT.

J is TRBJ2-5 and V is TRBV4-2; 10 bases agree with TRBD2. This CDR3 region has 19 residues. J gave up 2 bases and V 4 bases, and 16 bases lay outside the gene matches. Germline V gives CDR1 LGHNA, CDR2 YNFKEQ. The CDR3 loop is CASSLPNAVTSGSQETQYF. CDR3 nucleotide sequence: TGTGCCAGCAGCCTCCCAAATGCAGTGACTAGCGGGTCGCAAGAGACCCAGTACTTC.

The CDR3 is CASSSRTSRDPRETQYF. The CDR3 bases are TGTGCCAGCAGCTCCCGCACGAGCAGGGACCCGAGGGAGACCCAGTACTTC. The chain recombines TRBV7-8 with TRBJ2-5, with D tentatively TRBD1 or TRBD2 (5 bases each). The germline V gene has CDR1 SGHVS and CDR2 FQNEAQ. The CDR3 runs 17 residues. The V gene lost 4 bases and the J gene lost 5 bases, with 23 bases spanning the gap.

The gene calls are TRBV29-1 and TRBJ2-2, with 12 positions matching TRBD1. The CDR3 loop spans 16 amino acids. The germline CDR1 and CDR2 sequences are SQVTM and ANQGSEA. The ends lost 6 bases at V and 4 bases at J; junction bases unmatched: 9. DNA for the CDR3: TGCAGCGTGGGGGCGGGACAGGGGGCAGCCACCGGGGAGCTGTTTTTT. It is translated as CSVGAGQGAATGELFF.

The V call is TRBV4-1, the J call TRBJ2-2, with 7 positions matching TRBD2. V shed 2 bases, J shed 5 bases, and the junction held 11 bases outside the gene matches. The CDR3 is 17 residues long. Germline CDR1 is MGHRA and CDR2 is YSYEKL. The CDR3 reads CASSQRIGGSGTGELFF. Written as DNA, the CDR3 is TGCGCCAGCAGCCAACGTATAGGCGGGAGTGGGACCGGGGAGCTGTTTTTT.

The chain employs TRBV5-1 and TRBJ2-5, with 8 bases identical to TRBD1. The CDR3 is made up of 11 amino acids. CDR1 and CDR2 (germline): SGHRS, YFSETQ. Losses at the gene ends were 8 bases for V and 5 bases for J; bases not matched to a gene: 2. The CDR3 protein is CARTGVETQYF. The CDR3 region has the DNA TGCGCCAGGACAGGGGTGGAGACCCAGTACTTC.

J is TRBJ1-2 and V is TRBV5-4; D call uncertain. This CDR3 spans 15 amino acids. The V end lost 1 base, the J end lost 3 bases, and 13 bases lay between the germline ends. Looked up from germline, CDR1 is SGHNT and CDR2 is YYREEE (reference sequence). This CDR3 is CASSLFSREHYGYTF. CDR3 DNA: TGTGCCAGCAGCTTGTTCTCGAGGGAACACTATGGCTACACCTTC.

In nucleotides, the CDR3 is TGTGCCAGCAGCACCCGTGGCACAGGGGGCGATGAAAAACTGTTTTTT. Translating gives CASSTRGTGGDEKLFF. This sequence joins TRBV11-2 and TRBJ1-4; 9 bases align to TRBD1. The CDR3 is 16 residues long. The V segment lost 5 bases and the J segment 6 bases; nucleotides outside the gene matches: 10. Germline loops: CDR1 SGHAT, CDR2 FQNNGV.

V usage is TRBV11-2 and J usage is TRBJ2-7; D ambiguous. The CDR3 totals 14 residues. V was cut by 4 bases and J by 1 base, with 11 bases left in between. Germline V gene sequence: CDR1 SGHAT, CDR2 FQNNGV. The CDR3 DNA follows: TGTGCCAGCAGCTCCTCGACACCTTCCTACGAGCAGTACTTC. It yields the protein CASSSSTPSYEQYF. Drawing the rest from reference TRBV11-2 and TRBJ2-7, the complete variable domain is EAGVAQSPRYKIIEKRQSVAFWCNPISGHATLYWYQQILGQGPKLLIQFQNNGVVDDSQLPKDRFSAERLKGVDSTLKIQPAKLEDSAVYLCASSSSTPSYEQYFGPGTRLTVT.

On this clone: At one end, the junction sequence differs from germline, possibly due to a read error. The chain joins TRBV7-9 to TRBJ1-2, with TRBD1 matching over 7 bases. The CDR3 consists of 12 residues. Germline V gene sequence: CDR1 SEHNR, CDR2 FQNEAQ (reference sequence). As DNA, the CDR3 is TGTGCCAGCAGCGTAACAGGGGTGATACTTATCTTC. This encodes CASSVTGVILIF.

The chain is built from TRBV4-1 and TRBJ2-7; 11 bases match TRBD1. The CDR3 covers 15 residues. CDR1 and CDR2 from the germline V gene are MGHRA and YSYEKL. Germline trimming cut 1 base from V and 5 bases from J; bases unmatched to any gene: 4. The CDR3 DNA reads as TGCGCCAGCAGCCAAGGCGGGACAGGGGGAAACGAGCAGTACTTC. It translates to CASSQGGTGGNEQYF.

The gene calls are TRBV29-1 and TRBJ2-1; TRBD2 matches at 13 bases. V was clipped by 5 bases and J by 8 bases; unmatched bases: 9. This CDR3 has 15 amino acids. Germline V gene data show CDR1 as SQVTM and CDR2 as ANQGSEA. DNA for the CDR3: TGCAGCGTTAAAAGGACTAGCGGGAGAAGCGATGAGCAGTTCTTC. Residues: CSVKRTSGRSDEQFF.

The V call is TRBV5-1, the J call TRBJ2-3; D is unclear. V shed 0 bases and J shed 1 base, with 15 bases lying between them. Germline CDR1 is SGHRS and CDR2 is YFSETQ. The CDR3 extends over 17 amino acids. In DNA form, the CDR3 reads TGCGCCAGCAGCTTGGCCGGAGAAGGGTTAGGCACAGATACGCAGTATTTT. Protein product: CASSLAGEGLGTDTQYF.